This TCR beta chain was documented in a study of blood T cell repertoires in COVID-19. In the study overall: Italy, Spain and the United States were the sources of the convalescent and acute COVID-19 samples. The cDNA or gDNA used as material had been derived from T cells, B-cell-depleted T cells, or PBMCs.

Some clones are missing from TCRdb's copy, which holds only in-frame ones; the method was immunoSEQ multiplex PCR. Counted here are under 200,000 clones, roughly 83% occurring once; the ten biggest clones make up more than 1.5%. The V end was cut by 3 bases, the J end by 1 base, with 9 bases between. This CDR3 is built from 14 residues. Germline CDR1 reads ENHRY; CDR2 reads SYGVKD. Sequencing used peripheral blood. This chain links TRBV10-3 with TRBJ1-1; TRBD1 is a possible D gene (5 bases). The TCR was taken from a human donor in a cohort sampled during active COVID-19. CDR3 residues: CAISDGGGNTEAFF. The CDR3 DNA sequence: TGTGCCATCAGTGATGGGGGGGGGAACACTGAAGCTTTCTTT.